This T cell receptor (beta chain) was profiled in a study of CD8 T cells in ankylosing spondylitis. The sample holds a few counts of this clonotype. MiXCR, applied by TCRdb to the 5' RACE reads, yields one record per CDR3 protein. Of a few hundred thousand distinct CDR3 sequences listed, roughly 22% are singletons. CDR3 length equals 14 residues. With 6 bases removed from V and 6 bases from J, the gap between germline ends came to 15 bases. Germline V gives CDR1 MNHNS, CDR2 SASEGT. The sequence was obtained from a male donor with ankylosing spondylitis or in good health (not recorded which). The chain couples TRBV6-1 to TRBJ1-5, with D possibly being TRBD1 (5 bases). The specimen was blood, either unsorted or a sorted T cell fraction (not recorded which). The CDR3 sequence: CASSQGPWGQPQHF. In DNA, the CDR3 is TGTGCCAGCAGCCAGGGCCCCTGGGGTCAGCCCCAGCATTTT.